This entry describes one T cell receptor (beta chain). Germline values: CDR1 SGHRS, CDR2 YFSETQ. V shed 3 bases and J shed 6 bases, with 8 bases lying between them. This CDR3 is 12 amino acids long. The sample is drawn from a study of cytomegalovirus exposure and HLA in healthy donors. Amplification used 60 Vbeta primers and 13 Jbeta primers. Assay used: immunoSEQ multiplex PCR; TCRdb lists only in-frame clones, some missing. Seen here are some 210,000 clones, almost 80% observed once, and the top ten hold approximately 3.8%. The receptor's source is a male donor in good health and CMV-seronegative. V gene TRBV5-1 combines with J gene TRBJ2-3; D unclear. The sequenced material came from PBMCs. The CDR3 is CASSSAGDTQYF. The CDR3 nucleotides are TGCGCCAGCAGCTCAGCCGGGGATACGCAGTATTTT.